This T cell receptor beta chain was recorded in a study of cytomegalovirus exposure and HLA in healthy donors. This clone was seen once. The PCR used 60 Vbeta and 13 Jbeta primers. Method: immunoSEQ multiplex PCR; TCRdb's copy keeps in-frame clones and lacks some. The sample records some 210,000 clones, about four fifths being singletons. The source is a woman between 50 and 59 years old in good health and CMV-seropositive. The sequenced material came from PBMCs.

CDR3 loop: CASSPVMGLNTEAFF. The CDR3 DNA reads as TGTGCCAGCAGCCCGGTCATGGGGCTGAACACTGAAGCTTTCTTT. The rearrangement links TRBV7-9 to TRBJ1-1; possibly TRBD1 for D (5 bases). The V gene's germline CDR1 is SEHNR and CDR2 FQNEAQ (reference sequence). This CDR3 contains 15 residues. V was cut by 5 bases and J by 0 bases, with 13 bases left in between.